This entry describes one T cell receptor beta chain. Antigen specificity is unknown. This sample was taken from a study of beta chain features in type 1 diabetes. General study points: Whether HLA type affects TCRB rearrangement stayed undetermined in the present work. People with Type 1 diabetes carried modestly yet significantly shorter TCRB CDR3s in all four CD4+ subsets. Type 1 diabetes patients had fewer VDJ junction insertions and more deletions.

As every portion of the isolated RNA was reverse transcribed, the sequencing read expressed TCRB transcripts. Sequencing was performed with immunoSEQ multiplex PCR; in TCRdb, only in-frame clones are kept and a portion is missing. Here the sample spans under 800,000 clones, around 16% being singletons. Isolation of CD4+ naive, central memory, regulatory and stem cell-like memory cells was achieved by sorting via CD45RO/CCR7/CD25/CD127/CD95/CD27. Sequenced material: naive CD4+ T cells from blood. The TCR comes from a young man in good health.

CDR3 in amino acids: CASSLLVAVSPLHF. DNA for the CDR3: TGTGCCAGCAGTTTATTGGTGGCGGTTTCACCCCTCCACTTT. The rearrangement links TRBV27 to TRBJ1-6; D is undetermined. The CDR3 loop spans 14 amino acids. V was trimmed by 1 base and J by 9 bases, leaving 10 bases between them. Germline lookup yields CDR1 MNHEY and CDR2 SMNVEV (reference sequence).